One T cell receptor beta chain is described in this entry. Its antigen is not known. Noted time point: after neoadjuvant nivolumab, at surgical resection. This record comes from a study of neoadjuvant anti-PD-1 for oral cavity cancer. Study summary: Patients without progression received a fourth nivolumab dose around day 43, then surgical resection on days 50-56. Study-wide results and caveats: After neoadjuvant nivolumab, PBMC T cell clonality was significantly higher in non-responders than responders.

Germline CDR1 is MDHEN and CDR2 is SYDVKM. V dropped 2 bases and J dropped 6 bases, with 10 bases sitting between them. The CDR3 spans 14 residues. The repertoire was sequenced with immunoSEQ multiplex PCR; TCRdb's copy has only in-frame clones and lacks some. The sample includes some 31,000 clones, 80% of them seen just once. The rearrangement joins TRBV28 to TRBJ1-4, with no clear D. This specimen consisted of PBMCs, obtained after nivolumab (anti-PD-1) treatment. The clonotype originates from a person aged 35-79 years with oral cavity squamous cell carcinoma. DNA for the CDR3: TGTGCCAGCAGTTTAGGTGGGGAGTATGAAAAACTGTTTTTT. Translating gives CASSLGGEYEKLFF.